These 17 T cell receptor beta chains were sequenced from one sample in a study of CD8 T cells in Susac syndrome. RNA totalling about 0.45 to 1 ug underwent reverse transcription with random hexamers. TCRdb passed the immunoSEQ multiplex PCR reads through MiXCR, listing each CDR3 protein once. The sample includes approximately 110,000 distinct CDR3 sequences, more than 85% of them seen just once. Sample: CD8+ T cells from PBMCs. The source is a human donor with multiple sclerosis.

CDR3 nucleotides: TGTGCCACCAGCAGAGAGAGGGCAAGCAATCAGCCCCAGCATTTT. Protein: CATSRERASNQPQHF. The rearrangement uses TRBV15 and TRBJ1-5; D gene ambiguous. Germline CDR1 is LNHNV and CDR2 is YYDKDF (reference sequence). The V end was cut by 0 bases, the J end by 1 base, with 7 bases between. The CDR3 is made up of 15 amino acids.

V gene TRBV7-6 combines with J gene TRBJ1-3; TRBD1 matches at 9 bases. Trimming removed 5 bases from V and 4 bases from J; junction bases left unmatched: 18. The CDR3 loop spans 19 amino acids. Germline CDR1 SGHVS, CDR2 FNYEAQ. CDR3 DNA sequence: TGTGCCAGCAGCCACCTGTATGGACAGGGGTGGCATCGGGGAAACACCATATATTTT. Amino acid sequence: CASSHLYGQGWHRGNTIYF. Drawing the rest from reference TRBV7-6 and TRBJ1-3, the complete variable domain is GAGVSQSPRYKVTKRGQDVALRCDPISGHVSLYWYRQALGQGPEFLTYFNYEAQQDKSGLPNDRFSAERPEGSISTLTIQRTEQRDSAMYRCASSHLYGQGWHRGNTIYFGEGSWLTVV.

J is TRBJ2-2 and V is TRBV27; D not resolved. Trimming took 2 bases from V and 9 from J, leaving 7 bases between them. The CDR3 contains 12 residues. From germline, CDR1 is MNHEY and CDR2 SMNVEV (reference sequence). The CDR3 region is CASSLGRRELFF. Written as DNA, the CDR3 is TGTGCCAGCAGTTTAGGTCGGAGGGAGCTGTTTTTT.

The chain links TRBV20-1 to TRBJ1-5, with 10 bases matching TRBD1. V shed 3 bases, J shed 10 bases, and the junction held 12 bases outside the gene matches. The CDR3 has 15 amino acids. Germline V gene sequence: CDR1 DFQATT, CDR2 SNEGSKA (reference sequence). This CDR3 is CSASETGGAGFPQHF. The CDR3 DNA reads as TGCAGTGCTAGCGAGACAGGGGGCGCGGGGTTCCCCCAGCATTTT.

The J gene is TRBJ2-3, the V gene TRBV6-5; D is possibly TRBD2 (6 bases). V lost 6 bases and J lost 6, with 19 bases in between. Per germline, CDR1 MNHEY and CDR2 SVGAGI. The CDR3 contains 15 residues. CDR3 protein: CASSSGLPAGDTQYF. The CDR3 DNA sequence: TGTGCCAGCAGCTCGGGACTCCCGGCGGGGGATACGCAGTATTTT.

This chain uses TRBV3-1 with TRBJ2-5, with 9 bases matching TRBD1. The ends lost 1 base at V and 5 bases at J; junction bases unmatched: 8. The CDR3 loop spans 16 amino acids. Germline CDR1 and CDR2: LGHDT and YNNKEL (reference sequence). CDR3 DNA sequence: TGTGCCAGCAGCCAAGGGGACAGGGTAAAAGGGGAGACCCAGTACTTC. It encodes CASSQGDRVKGETQYF.

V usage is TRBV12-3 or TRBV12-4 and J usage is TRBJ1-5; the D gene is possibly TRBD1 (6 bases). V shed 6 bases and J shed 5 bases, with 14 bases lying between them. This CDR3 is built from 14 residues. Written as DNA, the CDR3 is TGTGCCAGCAGATCGCGGGGGGCGGATCAGCCCCAGCATTTT. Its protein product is CASRSRGADQPQHF.

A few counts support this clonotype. The CDR3 region is CASSLDRSGWRPETQYF. The CDR3 bases are TGTGCCAGCAGCTTAGATCGGTCCGGGTGGAGGCCAGAGACCCAGTACTTC. The V gene is TRBV11-2, the J gene TRBJ2-5, with D perhaps matching TRBD2 (5 bases). Trimming stripped 0 bases from V and 4 bases from J, with 18 bases between. The germline gives CDR1 SGHAT, CDR2 FQNNGV. CDR3 length: 17 amino acids. The whole variable domain, filled in from reference TRBV11-2 and TRBJ2-5, reads EAGVAQSPRYKIIEKRQSVAFWCNPISGHATLYWYQQILGQGPKLLIQFQNNGVVDDSQLPKDRFSAERLKGVDSTLKIQPAKLEDSAVYLCASSLDRSGWRPETQYFGPGTRLLVL.

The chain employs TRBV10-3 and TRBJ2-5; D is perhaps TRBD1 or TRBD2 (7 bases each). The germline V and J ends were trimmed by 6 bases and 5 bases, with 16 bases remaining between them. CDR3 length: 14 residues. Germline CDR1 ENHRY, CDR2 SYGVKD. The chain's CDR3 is CAIRSTGREETQYF. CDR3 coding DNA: TGTGCCATCAGATCGACAGGGCGGGAGGAGACCCAGTACTTC.

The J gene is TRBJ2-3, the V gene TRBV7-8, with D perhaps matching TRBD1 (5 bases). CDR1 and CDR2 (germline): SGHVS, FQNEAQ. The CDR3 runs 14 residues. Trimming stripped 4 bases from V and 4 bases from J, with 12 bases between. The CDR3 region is CASSSLRQSDTQYF. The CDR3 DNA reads TGTGCCAGCAGCTCACTCAGACAGTCAGATACGCAGTATTTT.

This chain's CDR3 is CASSSQGARQFF. The CDR3 DNA follows: TGTGCCAGCAGCTCTCAGGGGGCAAGGCAGTTCTTC. The chain joins TRBV7-9 to TRBJ2-1; 8 bases line up with TRBD1. From germline, CDR1 is SEHNR and CDR2 FQNEAQ (reference sequence). V was clipped by 4 bases and J by 12 bases; unmatched bases: 5. This CDR3 is 12 amino acids long.

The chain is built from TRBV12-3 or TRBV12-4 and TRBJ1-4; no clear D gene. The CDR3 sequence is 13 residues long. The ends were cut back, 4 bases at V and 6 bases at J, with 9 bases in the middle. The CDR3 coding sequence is TGTGCCAGCAGTTCGGACTTGGATGAAAAACTGTTTTTT. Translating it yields CASSSDLDEKLFF.

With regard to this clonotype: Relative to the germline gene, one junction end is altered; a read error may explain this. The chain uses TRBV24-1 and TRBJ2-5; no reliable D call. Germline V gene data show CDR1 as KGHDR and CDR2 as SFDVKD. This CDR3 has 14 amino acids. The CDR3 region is CAASDLDGKETQYF. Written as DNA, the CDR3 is TGTGCCGCCAGTGATTTGGACGGTAAAGAGACCCAGTACTTC.

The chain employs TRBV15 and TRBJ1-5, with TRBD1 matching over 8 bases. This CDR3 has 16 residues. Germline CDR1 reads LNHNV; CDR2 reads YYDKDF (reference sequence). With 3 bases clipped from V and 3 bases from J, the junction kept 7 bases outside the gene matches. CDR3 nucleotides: TGTGCCACCAGCAGGACCGGGACAGGAGCCAATCAGCCCCAGCATTTT. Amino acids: CATSRTGTGANQPQHF.

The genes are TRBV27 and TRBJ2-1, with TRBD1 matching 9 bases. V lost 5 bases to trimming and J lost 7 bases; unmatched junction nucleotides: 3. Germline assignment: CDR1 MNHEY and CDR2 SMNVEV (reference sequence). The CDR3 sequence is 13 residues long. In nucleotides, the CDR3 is TGTGCCAGCAGTCCTGACAGGGGGAATGAGCAGTTCTTC. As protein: CASSPDRGNEQFF.

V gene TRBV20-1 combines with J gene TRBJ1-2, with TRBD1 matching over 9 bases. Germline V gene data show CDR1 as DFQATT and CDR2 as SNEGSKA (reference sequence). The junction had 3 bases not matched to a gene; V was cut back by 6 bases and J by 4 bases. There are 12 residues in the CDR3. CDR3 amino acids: CSANRGLYGYTF. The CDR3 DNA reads TGCAGTGCAAACAGGGGGCTCTATGGCTACACCTTC.

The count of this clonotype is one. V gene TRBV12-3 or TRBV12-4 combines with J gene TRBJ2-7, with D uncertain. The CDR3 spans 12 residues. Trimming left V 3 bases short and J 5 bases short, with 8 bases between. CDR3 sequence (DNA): TGTGCCAGCAGTTTCGTGAAGCACGAGCAGTACTTC. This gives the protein CASSFVKHEQYF.